This T cell receptor beta chain emerged from a study of response to subunit inactivated influenza vaccine. Trimming cost V 3 bases and J 10 bases; bases outside gene matches: 10. The CDR3 totals 15 residues. Germline CDR1 LGHNA, CDR2 YSLEER. Each CDR3 protein gets one entry after TCRdb re-called the RT-PCR reads with MiXCR. This sample carries a few hundred thousand distinct CDR3 sequences, about a tenth of them seen once, and the ten largest clones take 9.5% to 15%. Study results and limitations: It was suggested by the authors that few new T cells are recruited by each seasonal influenza vaccination.

This clonotype was recorded at least ten times. Its antigen is not known. The sequences come from PBMCs from blood, collected 40 to 50 days after vaccination. V is TRBV4-3 and J is TRBJ2-1; 9 bases map to TRBD2. The source is a man aged 50 to 59 who received an inactivated influenza vaccine. Here the CDR3 DNA reads TGCGCCAGCAGCCATAGCGGGGGCGCTATAGGGGAGCAGTTCTTC. This sequence encodes CASSHSGGAIGEQFF.